Described below is a single T cell receptor (beta chain) sequence and its context. These data belong to a study of control samples from healthy donors and cancer patients. The CDR3 spans 14 residues. The V and J ends lost 1 base and 7 bases respectively, with 11 bases between them. Per germline, CDR1 SGHTA and CDR2 FQGNSA. Assay used: immunoSEQ multiplex PCR; TCRdb lists only in-frame clones, some missing. This table has around 30,000 clones, under 95% appearing once. The receptor was derived from a man aged 35 to 55 with colorectal cancer. The specimen sequenced was PBMCs. The chain is built from TRBV7-2 and TRBJ2-1; D is possibly TRBD2 (5 bases). CDR3 residues: CASSLGRGRNEQFF. CDR3 nucleotides: TGTGCCAGCAGCTTAGGACGGGGTCGGAATGAGCAGTTCTTC.